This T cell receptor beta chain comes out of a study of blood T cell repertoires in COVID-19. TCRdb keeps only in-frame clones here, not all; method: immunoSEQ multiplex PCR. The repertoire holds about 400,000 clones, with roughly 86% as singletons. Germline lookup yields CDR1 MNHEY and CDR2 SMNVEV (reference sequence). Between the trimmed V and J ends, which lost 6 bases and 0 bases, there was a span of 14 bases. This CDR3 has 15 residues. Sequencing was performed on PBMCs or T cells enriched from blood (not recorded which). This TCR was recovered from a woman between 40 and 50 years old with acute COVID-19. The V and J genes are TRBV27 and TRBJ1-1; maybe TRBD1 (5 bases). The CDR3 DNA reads TGTGCCAGCAGGAGACAGTTCCTCATGAACACTGAAGCTTTCTTT. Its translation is CASRRQFLMNTEAFF.